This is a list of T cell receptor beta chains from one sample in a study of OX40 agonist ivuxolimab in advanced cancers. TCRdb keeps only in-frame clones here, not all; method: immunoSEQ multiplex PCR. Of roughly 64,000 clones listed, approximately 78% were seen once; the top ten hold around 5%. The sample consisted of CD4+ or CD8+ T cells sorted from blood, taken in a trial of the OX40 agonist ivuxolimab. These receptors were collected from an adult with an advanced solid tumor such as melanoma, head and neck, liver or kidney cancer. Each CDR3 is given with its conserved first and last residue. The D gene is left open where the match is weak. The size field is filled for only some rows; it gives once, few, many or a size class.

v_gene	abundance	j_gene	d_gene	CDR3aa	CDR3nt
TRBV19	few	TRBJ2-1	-	CASRIGGSVNEQFF	TGTGCCAGTAGAATAGGGGGTAGCGTCAATGAGCAGTTCTTC
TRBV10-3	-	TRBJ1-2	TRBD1	CAISGQGADGYTF	TGTGCCATCAGCGGACAGGGGGCGGATGGCTACACCTTC
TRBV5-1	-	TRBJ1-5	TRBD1	CASSKDRSGQPQHF	TGCGCCAGCAGCAAGGACAGGTCGGGCCAGCCCCAGCATTTT
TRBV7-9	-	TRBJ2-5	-	CASSPLKTQYF	TGTGCCAGCAGCCCCTTGAAGACCCAGTACTTC
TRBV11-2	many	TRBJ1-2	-	CASSLDQGTNYGYTF	TGTGCCAGCAGCTTAGATCAGGGTACTAACTATGGCTACACCTTC
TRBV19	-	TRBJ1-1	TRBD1	CASSITAGGEDTEAFF	TGTGCCAGTAGTATTACGGCAGGGGGCGAGGACACTGAAGCTTTCTTT
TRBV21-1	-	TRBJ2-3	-	CASSSGDPSGGPTDTQYF	TGTGCCAGCAGCTCAGGGGACCCTAGCGGGGGGCCCACAGATACGCAGTATTTT
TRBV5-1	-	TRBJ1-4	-	CASSLRVGTNEKLFF	TGCGCCAGCAGCTTGAGGGTGGGAACTAATGAAAAACTGTTTTTT
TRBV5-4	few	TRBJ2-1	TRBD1	CASSWDRENEQFF	TGTGCCAGCTCGTGGGACAGGGAGAATGAGCAGTTCTTC
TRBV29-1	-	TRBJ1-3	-	CSVEQERVRNTIYF	TGCAGCGTTGAACAGGAACGGGTGAGAAACACCATATATTTT
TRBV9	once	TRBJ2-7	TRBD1	CASSAWTGGNEQYF	TGTGCCAGCAGCGCATGGACAGGGGGCAACGAGCAGTACTTC
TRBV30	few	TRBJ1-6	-	CAWRLAGNNSPLHF	TGTGCCTGGAGATTGGCAGGCAATAATTCACCCCTCCACTTT
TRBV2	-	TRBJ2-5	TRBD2	CASREIGGAQETQYF	TGTGCCAGCAGGGAAATCGGGGGGGCTCAAGAGACCCAGTACTTC
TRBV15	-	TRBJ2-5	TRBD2	CATSGRLAGAGEQYF	TGTGCCACCAGCGGGCGACTAGCGGGGGCCGGGGAGCAGTACTTC
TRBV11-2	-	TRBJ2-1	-	CASSFARIYNEQFF	TGTGCCAGCAGCTTTGCCAGAATCTACAATGAGCAGTTCTTC
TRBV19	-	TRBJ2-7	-	CASSIGTGGYEQYF	TGTGCCAGTAGTATCGGAACAGGAGGGTACGAGCAGTACTTC
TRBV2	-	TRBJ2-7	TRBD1	CASPGTGTYEQYF	TGTGCCAGCCCCGGGACAGGGACCTACGAGCAGTACTTC